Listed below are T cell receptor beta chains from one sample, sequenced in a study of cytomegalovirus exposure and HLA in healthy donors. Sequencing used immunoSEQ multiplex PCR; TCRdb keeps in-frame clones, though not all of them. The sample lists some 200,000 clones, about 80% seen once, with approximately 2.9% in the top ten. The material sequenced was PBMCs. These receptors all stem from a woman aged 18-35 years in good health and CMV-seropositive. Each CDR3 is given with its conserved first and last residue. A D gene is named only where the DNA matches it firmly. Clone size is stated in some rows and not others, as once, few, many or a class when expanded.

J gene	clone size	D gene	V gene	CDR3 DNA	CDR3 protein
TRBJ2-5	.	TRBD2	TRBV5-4	TGTGCCGCGGGGGGGGAGACCCAGTACTTC	CAAGGETQYF
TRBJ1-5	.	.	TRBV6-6	TGTGCCAGCAGTTACTCTTTCGAGATTAATCAGCCCCAGCATTTT	CASSYSFEINQPQHF
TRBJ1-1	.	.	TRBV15	TGTGCCACCAGCCGATTTCGGGGCACTGAAGCTTTCTTT	CATSRFRGTEAFF
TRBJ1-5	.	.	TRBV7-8	TGTGCCAGCAGCCCGCCGGGACATTATAGCAATCAGCCCCAGCATTTT	CASSPPGHYSNQPQHF
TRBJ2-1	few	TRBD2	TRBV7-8	TGTGCCAGCAGAACCGGGACTAGCGGGGGAAGGGACGAGCAGTTCTTC	CASRTGTSGGRDEQFF
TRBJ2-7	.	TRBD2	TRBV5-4	TGTGCCAGCAGCTTGTCGTCTAGCGGGGGTAGGGAGCAGTACTTC	CASSLSSSGGREQYF
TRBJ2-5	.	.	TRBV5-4	TGTGCCAGCAGCTTCATGGGTTCGAGCGGAGAGACCCAGTACTTC	CASSFMGSSGETQYF
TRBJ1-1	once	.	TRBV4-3	TGCGCCAGCAGCCAAGATCTTAACAGATTGAACACTGAAGCTTTCTTT	CASSQDLNRLNTEAFF
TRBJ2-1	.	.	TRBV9	TGTGCCAGCAGCGGCGGACTGAGGGGGTACAATGAGCAGTTCTTC	CASSGGLRGYNEQFF
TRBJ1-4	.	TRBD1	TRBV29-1	TGCAGCGCCCACAGGGGGATAGATGAAAAACTGTTTTTT	CSAHRGIDEKLFF
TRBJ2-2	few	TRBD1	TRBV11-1	TGTGCCAGCAGCCCAGACAGGGAGGAGCTGTTTTTT	CASSPDREELFF
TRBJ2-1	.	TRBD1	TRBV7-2	TGTGCCAGCGGAATCACAGGGGGGTCCTACAATGAGCAGTTCTTC	CASGITGGSYNEQFF
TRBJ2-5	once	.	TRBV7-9	TGTGCCAGCAGCTTACTGGAACGAGAGGAGGAGACCCAGTACTTC	CASSLLEREEETQYF
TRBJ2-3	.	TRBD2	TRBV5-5	TGTGCCAGCAGCTCCGCCGGGACTACCACAGATACGCAGTATTTT	CASSSAGTTTDTQYF
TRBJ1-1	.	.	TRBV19	TGTGCCAGTAGTCTCCAGTCCACTGAAGCTTTCTTT	CASSLQSTEAFF
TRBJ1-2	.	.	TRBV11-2	TGTGCCAGCAGCGCCAGGGGTGAGGTGACTGGCGGCTACACCTTC	CASSARGEVTGGYTF
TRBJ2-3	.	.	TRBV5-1	TGCGCCAGCAGCTTGACTGGGCCAGATACGCAGTATTTT	CASSLTGPDTQYF
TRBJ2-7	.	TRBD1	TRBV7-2	TGTGCCAGCAGCTTAGTACAGGGGGCGGGCGAGCAGTACTTC	CASSLVQGAGEQYF
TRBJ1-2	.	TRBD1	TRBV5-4	TGTGCCAGCAGCGTATGGACAGGGGAGAACTATGGCTACACCTTC	CASSVWTGENYGYTF
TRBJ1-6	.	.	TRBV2	TGTGCCAGCGATGAGGGTTCACCCCTCCACTTT	CASDEGSPLHF
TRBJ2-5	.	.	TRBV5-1	TGCGCCAGCAGCACCTCCAGGGGGGACAAAGAGACCCAGTACTTC	CASSTSRGDKETQYF
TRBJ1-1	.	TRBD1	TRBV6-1	TGTGCCAGCAGTGCTACAGGACAGGGCAGGAATGAAGCTTTCTTT	CASSATGQGRNEAFF
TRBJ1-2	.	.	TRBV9	TGTGCCAGCAGCGTAGCTACGGGGGGGGCGTATGGCTACACCTTC	CASSVATGGAYGYTF
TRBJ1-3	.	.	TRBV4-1	TGCGCCAGCAGCCGTTCTGAGGGCCTGGGAAACACCATATATTTT	CASSRSEGLGNTIYF
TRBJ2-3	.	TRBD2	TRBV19	TGTGCCAGTAGTATCGGGACTAGCCCAGATACGCAGTATTTT	CASSIGTSPDTQYF
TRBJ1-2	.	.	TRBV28	TGTGCCAGCGGCGTGGAGGGGGGCTACACCTTC	CASGVEGGYTF
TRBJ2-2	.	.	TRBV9	TGTGCCAGCAGCAGGGGTCGGGGGGAGCTGTTTTTT	CASSRGRGELFF
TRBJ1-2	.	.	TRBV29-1	TGCAGCGGGGCTCTGGCTAACTATGGCTACACCTTC	CSGALANYGYTF
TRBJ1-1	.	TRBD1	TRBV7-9	TGTGCCAGCAGCTCTGACAGGGGTCACACTGAAGCTTTCTTT	CASSSDRGHTEAFF
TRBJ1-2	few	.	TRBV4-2	TGTGCCAGCAGCCAAGAGGCAGCTAACTATGGCTACACCTTC	CASSQEAANYGYTF
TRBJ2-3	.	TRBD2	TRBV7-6	TGTGCCAGCAGCCCTCTGGCTAGCGGGAGGGATACGCAGTATTTT	CASSPLASGRDTQYF
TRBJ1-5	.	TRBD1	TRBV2	TGTGCCAGCAGGAGACAGGGGTTCGACAATCAGCCCCAGCATTTT	CASRRQGFDNQPQHF
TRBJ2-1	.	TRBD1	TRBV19	TGTGCCAGTAGTTATGAAGGACAGGGGAACAATGAGCAGTTCTTC	CASSYEGQGNNEQFF
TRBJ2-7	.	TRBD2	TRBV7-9	TGTGCCAGCAGCGGGGGGGTTACTTTCGTCAAAGGGTTGCAGTACTTC	CASSGGVTFVKGLQYF
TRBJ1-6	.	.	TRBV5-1	TGCGCCAGCAGCTTGGGACAGAGGAATTCACCCCTCCACTTT	CASSLGQRNSPLHF
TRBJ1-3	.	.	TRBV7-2	TGTGCCAGCAGCGAGCCAGGGTTTCAGGGTCACACCATATATTTT	CASSEPGFQGHTIYF
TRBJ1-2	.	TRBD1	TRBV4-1	TGCGCCAGCAGCCAAGATTTAGGACAGGGGAGAAACTATGGCTACACCTTC	CASSQDLGQGRNYGYTF
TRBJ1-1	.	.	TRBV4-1	TGCGCCAGCAGCCAAGATCATCGAGGGCCAGCTTTCTTT	CASSQDHRGPAFF
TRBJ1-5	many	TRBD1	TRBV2	TGTGCCAGCAGTCTAGGACAGGGGCCCAATCAGCCCCAGCATTTT	CASSLGQGPNQPQHF
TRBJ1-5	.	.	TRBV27	TGTGCCAGCAGATTTTCAGGGGAGTATAGCAATCAGCCCCAGCATTTT	CASRFSGEYSNQPQHF
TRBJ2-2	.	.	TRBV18	TGTGCCAGCTCACCGGCCCAGGGCGGGATTTCCACCGGGGAGCTGTTTTTT	CASSPAQGGISTGELFF
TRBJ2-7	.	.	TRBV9	TGTGCCAGCAGCGTAGGGGACACAACCTACGAGCAGTACTTC	CASSVGDTTYEQYF